This entry lists 23 T cell receptor beta chains sequenced from one sample in a study of T cells in Graves' hyperthyroidism and ophthalmopathy. Amplified regions were TCR beta CDR3 sequences from RNA transcripts. In the first-round RT-PCR of the TCR CDR3, the HTBI primer set was used. MiXCR, applied by TCRdb to the multiplex PCR reads, yields one record per CDR3 protein. The table lists some 700,000 distinct CDR3 sequences, around a sixth of them singletons, with around 16% in the top ten. The source material was blood. The source is a man in his fifties with Graves' hyperthyroidism.

This clonotype was recorded at least ten times. The chain recombines TRBV30 with TRBJ1-1, with no clear D. Germline V CDR1 and CDR2: GTSNPN, SVGIG (reference sequence). The CDR3 length is 12 residues. V dropped 1 base and J dropped 3 bases, with 6 bases sitting between them. The chain's CDR3 is CAWSEGHTEAFF. DNA of the CDR3: TGTGCCTGGAGTGAAGGTCACACTGAAGCTTTCTTT.

This clonotype was recorded at least ten times. This chain uses TRBV29-1 with TRBJ2-7; 8 positions agree with TRBD2. Trimming at V came to 1 base and at J to 1 base, leaving 6 bases not matched to a gene. The CDR3 is 15 residues long. Germline V gene lookup returns CDR1 SQVTM and CDR2 ANQGSEA. The chain's CDR3 is CSVEGSASGSYEQYF. The CDR3 DNA reads TGCAGCGTTGAAGGCTCGGCTAGCGGGTCCTACGAGCAGTACTTC.

This clonotype was recorded at least ten times. This sequence joins TRBV13 and TRBJ2-7; 7 bases agree with TRBD1. The CDR3 covers 15 residues. From germline, CDR1 is PRHDT and CDR2 FYEKMQ (reference sequence). The V gene end was trimmed by 0 bases and the J gene end by 3 bases; junction bases not matched to a gene: 5. As DNA, the CDR3 is TGTGCCAGCAGCTTAGGGGGGACAGCTAGCTACGAGCAGTACTTC. This translates into CASSLGGTASYEQYF.

This clonotype was recorded a few times. This CDR3 is CSARQARTNTEAFF. CDR3 in DNA: TGCAGTGCTAGACAGGCCCGGACGAACACTGAAGCTTTCTTT. The chain recombines TRBV20-1 with TRBJ1-1; D is unclear. Germline values: CDR1 DFQATT, CDR2 SNEGSKA (reference sequence). This CDR3 has 14 residues. Trimming cost V 2 bases and J 1 base, with 11 bases left between them.

This clonotype was detected a few times. The J gene is TRBJ1-1, the V gene TRBV14, with 9 positions matching TRBD1. The CDR3 extends over 16 amino acids. CDR1 and CDR2 from the germline V gene are SGHDN and FVKESK. Trimming at V came to 3 bases and at J to 0 bases, leaving 5 bases not matched to a gene. The CDR3 spells CASSQDRGRMNTEAFF. The CDR3 DNA sequence: TGTGCCAGCAGCCAGGACAGGGGTCGGATGAACACTGAAGCTTTCTTT. Full variable domain (remainder filled in from reference TRBV14 and TRBJ1-1): EAGVTQFPSHSVIEKGQTVTLRCDPISGHDNLYWYRRVMGKEIKFLLHFVKESKQDESGMPNNRFLAERTGGTYSTLKVQPAELEDSGVYFCASSQDRGRMNTEAFFGQGTRLTVV.

The gene calls are TRBV28 and TRBJ1-5; no clear D. Per germline, CDR1 MDHEN and CDR2 SYDVKM. Trimming took 7 bases from V and 0 from J, leaving 16 bases between them. This CDR3 is built from 16 residues. The CDR3 region is CASTTDYAYSNQPQHF. The CDR3 bases are TGTGCCAGCACCACGGATTACGCTTATAGCAATCAGCCCCAGCATTTT.

This rearrangement joins TRBV19 to TRBJ2-2; the D is unclear. V was cut by 9 bases and J by 4 bases, with 15 bases left in between. The germline gives CDR1 LNHDA, CDR2 SQIVND (reference sequence). The CDR3 sequence is 14 residues long. The CDR3: CASSGGWATGELFF. CDR3 sequence (DNA): TGTGCCAGCTCAGGTGGTTGGGCCACCGGGGAGCTGTTTTTT.

Details on this clonotype: The conserved final phenylalanine or tryptophan is absent from the CDR3, which likely points to a read error. The chain recombines TRBV27 with TRBJ1-1; D possibly corresponds to TRBD1 (6 bases). The CDR3 sequence is 14 residues long. The V gene lost 1 base and the J gene lost 3 bases, with 9 bases spanning the gap. Germline loops: CDR1 MNHEY, CDR2 SMNVEV (reference sequence). The CDR3 spells CASSLYTGYTEAFL. CDR3 DNA sequence: TGTGCCAGCAGTTTATATACAGGGTACACTGAAGCTTTCCTT.

At least ten counts were recorded for this clonotype. This rearrangement joins TRBV10-3 to TRBJ2-1; the match to TRBD2 covers 11 bases. There are 17 residues in the CDR3. The trim removed 2 bases at V and 5 bases at J, leaving 8 bases unmatched. Germline CDR1 ENHRY, CDR2 SYGVKD. The CDR3 sequence: CAISEGTSGGRDNEQFF. DNA of the CDR3: TGTGCCATCAGTGAGGGGACTAGCGGTGGTCGAGACAATGAGCAGTTCTTC.

This clonotype was observed many times. The chain recombines TRBV10-3 with TRBJ2-6; weak D call: TRBD1 (7 bases). Per germline, CDR1 ENHRY and CDR2 SYGVKD. There are 18 residues in the CDR3. V lost 0 bases and J lost 0, with 12 bases in between. The CDR3 DNA reads TGTGCCATCAGTGAGTCGGCAGGGGGGCTCTCTGGGGCCAACGTCCTGACTTTC. Translated, it gives CAISESAGGLSGANVLTF.

This clonotype was counted only a few times. The chain employs TRBV20-1 and TRBJ1-5; unclear D gene. The CDR3 sequence is 14 residues long. Germline values: CDR1 DFQATT, CDR2 SNEGSKA (reference sequence). Deletions cut 3 bases from V and 0 bases from J, with 9 bases between. CDR3 nucleotide sequence: TGCAGTGCTAGCTGGCCTCATAGCAATCAGCCCCAGCATTTT. Its translation: CSASWPHSNQPQHF.

The sample holds many counts of this clonotype. V and J are TRBV28 and TRBJ2-1; D is unresolved. Germline-derived CDR1 and CDR2 are MDHEN and SYDVKM. CDR3 length: 14 residues. V lost 3 bases and J lost 5, with 11 bases in between. The CDR3 here is CASSFSGPNNEQFF. The DNA of the CDR3 is TGTGCCAGCAGTTTCTCCGGGCCCAACAATGAGCAGTTCTTC.

This chain joins TRBV28 and TRBJ2-7; 9 positions match TRBD1. The germline V gene has CDR1 MDHEN and CDR2 SYDVKM. Trimming took 7 bases from V and 4 from J; bases not matched to a gene: 8. The CDR3 has 14 amino acids. CDR3 DNA sequence: TGTGCCAGCACTACCGGGACAGGGCCGTACGAGCAGTACTTC. Translating gives CASTTGTGPYEQYF.

This clonotype was seen repeatedly, ten times or more. V usage is TRBV20-1 and J usage is TRBJ1-1, with D unclear. Trimming shortened V by 3 bases and J by 1 base, and 9 bases separated the two germline ends. Per the germline V gene, CDR1 is DFQATT and CDR2 is SNEGSKA (reference sequence). The CDR3 sequence is 13 residues long. The CDR3, as DNA: TGCAGTGCTAGGGAGGATCCGAACACTGAAGCTTTCTTT. This encodes CSAREDPNTEAFF.

This clonotype was counted a few times. This chain links TRBV7-9 with TRBJ2-1; 10 nucleotides line up with TRBD2. The V gene end was trimmed by 5 bases and the J gene end by 10 bases; junction bases not matched to a gene: 11. This CDR3 has 15 residues. Germline CDR1 is SEHNR and CDR2 is FQNEAQ (reference sequence). The CDR3 DNA follows: TGTGCCAGCAGCCCCGAACTAGCGGGGCGGAGCGAGCAGTTCTTC. Its translation: CASSPELAGRSEQFF.

This clonotype came up many times. The chain links TRBV30 to TRBJ2-7; D not resolved. Trimming shortened V by 0 bases and J by 6 bases, and 6 bases separated the two germline ends. This CDR3 comprises 11 residues. Germline V CDR1 and CDR2: GTSNPN, SVGIG (reference sequence). The CDR3 bases are TGTGCCTGGAGTGTACGAGTCGAGCAGTACTTC. Translating it yields CAWSVRVEQYF.

This chain joins TRBV13 and TRBJ2-7; D unclear. Germline values: CDR1 PRHDT, CDR2 FYEKMQ (reference sequence). This CDR3 contains 11 residues. Trimming shortened V by 1 base and J by 9 bases, and 7 bases separated the two germline ends. The CDR3 loop is CASSLDSVQYF. CDR3 nucleotides: TGTGCCAGCAGCTTAGATTCAGTGCAGTACTTC.

The chain carries TRBV15 and TRBJ1-4, with a tentative D call TRBD1 (5 bases). Germline V lookup: CDR1 LNHNV, CDR2 YYDKDF (reference sequence). The CDR3 contains 15 residues. The V gene lost 1 base and the J gene lost 4 bases, with 10 bases spanning the gap. Here the CDR3 reads CATSRAQGYNEKLFF. CDR3 in DNA: TGTGCCACCAGCAGAGCCCAGGGTTATAATGAAAAACTGTTTTTT.

This clonotype was found many times. The J gene is TRBJ2-5, the V gene TRBV28, with D tentatively TRBD1 (5 bases). The germline V gene encodes CDR1 MDHEN and CDR2 SYDVKM. V gave up 5 bases and J gave up 4 bases, with 17 bases separating them. CDR3 length equals 15 residues. CDR3 sequence reads: CASSPTRQGPETQYF. The CDR3 nucleotides are TGTGCCAGCAGTCCCACCCGCCAGGGCCCAGAGACCCAGTACTTC. Combining the CDR3 with reference TRBV28 and TRBJ2-5 gives the whole variable domain DVKVTQSSRYLVKRTGEKVFLECVQDMDHENMFWYRQDPGLGLRLIYFSYDVKMKEKGDIPEGYSVSREKKERFSLILESASTNQTSMYLCASSPTRQGPETQYFGPGTRLLVL.

The chain has TRBV4-1 and TRBJ2-2; D is unresolved. The V and J ends lost 10 bases and 4 bases respectively, with 10 bases between them. CDR1 is MGHRA, CDR2 YSYEKL, per germline. This CDR3 comprises 12 residues. The CDR3 DNA reads as TGCGCCACCGCTGGCGTCACCGGGGAGCTGTTTTTT. Protein product: CATAGVTGELFF.

This clonotype was recorded at least ten times. V and J are TRBV2 and TRBJ1-5; 7 nucleotides line up with TRBD1. CDR3 length: 15 amino acids. The J segment lost 6 bases and the V segment lost 0 bases, leaving 5 bases of the junction unmatched. In germline, CDR1 is SNHLY, CDR2 FYNNEI. The CDR3 loop is CASSEAEQGSQPQHF. As DNA, the CDR3 is TGTGCCAGCAGTGAAGCGGAACAGGGGTCTCAGCCCCAGCATTTT.

This clonotype was counted between two and nine times. The chain joins TRBV18 to TRBJ2-5; maybe TRBD1 (6 bases). Germline CDR1 KGHSH, CDR2 LQKENI. Trimming took 3 bases from V and 7 from J, leaving 15 bases between them. CDR3 size: 14 residues. The CDR3 protein is CASSPETGSGTQYF. The CDR3 region has the DNA TGTGCCAGCTCACCCGAGACAGGTTCGGGGACCCAGTACTTC.

V is TRBV29-1 and J is TRBJ2-5; D call uncertain. In germline, CDR1 is SQVTM, CDR2 ANQGSEA. The CDR3 has 12 residues. V was clipped by 7 bases and J by 7 bases, with 16 bases between them. CDR3 bases: TGCAGCGCTCCCGAAGGGCTGTGGACCCAGTACTTC. Its translation is CSAPEGLWTQYF.